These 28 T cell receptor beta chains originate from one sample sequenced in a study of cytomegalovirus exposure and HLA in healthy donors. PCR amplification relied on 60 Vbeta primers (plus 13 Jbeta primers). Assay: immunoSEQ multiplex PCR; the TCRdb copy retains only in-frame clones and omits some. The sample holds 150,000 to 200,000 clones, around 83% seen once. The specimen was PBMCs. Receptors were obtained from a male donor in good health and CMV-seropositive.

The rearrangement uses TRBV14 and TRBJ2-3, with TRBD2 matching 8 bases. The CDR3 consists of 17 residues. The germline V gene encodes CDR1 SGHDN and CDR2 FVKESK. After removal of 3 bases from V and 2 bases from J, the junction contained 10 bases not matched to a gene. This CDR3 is CASSQTAGGAHTDTQYF. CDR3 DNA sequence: TGTGCCAGCAGCCAGACAGCCGGGGGGGCACACACAGATACGCAGTATTTT.

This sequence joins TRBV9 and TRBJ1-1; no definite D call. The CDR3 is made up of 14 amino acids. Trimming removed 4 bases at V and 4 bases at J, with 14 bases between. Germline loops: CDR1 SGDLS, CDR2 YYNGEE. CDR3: CASSPLTLRTEAFF. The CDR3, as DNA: TGTGCCAGCAGCCCCCTAACTCTCCGCACTGAAGCTTTCTTT.

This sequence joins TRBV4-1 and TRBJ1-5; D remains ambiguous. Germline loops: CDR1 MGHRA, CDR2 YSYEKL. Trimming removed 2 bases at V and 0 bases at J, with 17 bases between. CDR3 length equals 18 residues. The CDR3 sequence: CASSQSPSGGDSNQPQHF. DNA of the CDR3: TGCGCCAGCAGCCAAAGCCCCTCGGGAGGCGATAGCAATCAGCCCCAGCATTTT.

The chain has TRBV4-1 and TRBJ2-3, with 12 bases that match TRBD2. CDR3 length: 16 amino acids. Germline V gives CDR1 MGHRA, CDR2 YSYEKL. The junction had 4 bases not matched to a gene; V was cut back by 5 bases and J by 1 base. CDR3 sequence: CASSVRLAGGTDTQYF. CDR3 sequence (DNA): TGCGCCAGCAGCGTTCGACTAGCGGGGGGCACAGATACGCAGTATTTT.

The CDR3 DNA follows: TGTGCCAGCAGCGTAGATGGACTGAACTACGAGCAGTACTTC. Translation gives CASSVDGLNYEQYF. The chain is built from TRBV9 and TRBJ2-7; possible D gene TRBD2, 5 bases. Germline V CDR1 and CDR2: SGDLS, YYNGEE. The CDR3 has 14 amino acids. Trimming removed 0 bases from V and 3 bases from J, with 10 bases in between.

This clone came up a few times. The CDR3 loop is CASSEAGDGTDTQYF. CDR3 coding DNA: TGCGCCAGCAGTGAGGCAGGGGATGGGACAGATACGCAGTATTTT. The chain carries TRBV10-1 and TRBJ2-3; D possibly corresponds to TRBD1 (6 bases). CDR1 and CDR2 (germline): WNHNN, SYGVQD (reference sequence). V was cut by 2 bases and J by 3 bases, with 12 bases left in between. This CDR3 spans 15 amino acids.

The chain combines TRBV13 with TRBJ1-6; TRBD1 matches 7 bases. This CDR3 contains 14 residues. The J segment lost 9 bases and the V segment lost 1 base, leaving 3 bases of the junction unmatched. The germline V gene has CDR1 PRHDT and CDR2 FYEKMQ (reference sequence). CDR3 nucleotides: TGTGCCAGCAGCTTAGACAGGGGAGCTTCACCCCTCCACTTT. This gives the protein CASSLDRGASPLHF.

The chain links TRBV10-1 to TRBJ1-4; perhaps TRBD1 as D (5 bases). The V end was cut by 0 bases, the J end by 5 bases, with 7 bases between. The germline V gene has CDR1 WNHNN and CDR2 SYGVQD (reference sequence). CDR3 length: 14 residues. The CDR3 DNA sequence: TGCGCCAGCAGTGAGTCCGGGGGGAATGAAAAACTGTTTTTT. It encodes CASSESGGNEKLFF.

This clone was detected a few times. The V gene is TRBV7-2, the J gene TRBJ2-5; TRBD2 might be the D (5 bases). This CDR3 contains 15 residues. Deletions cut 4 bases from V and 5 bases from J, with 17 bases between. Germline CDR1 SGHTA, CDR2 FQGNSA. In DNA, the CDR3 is TGTGCCAGCAGCTCGCAGCGGACTCTTTCGGAGACCCAGTACTTC. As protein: CASSSQRTLSETQYF.

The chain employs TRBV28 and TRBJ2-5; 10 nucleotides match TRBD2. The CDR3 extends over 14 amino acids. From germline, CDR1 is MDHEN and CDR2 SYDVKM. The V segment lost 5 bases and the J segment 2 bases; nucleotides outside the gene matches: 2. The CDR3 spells CASSLAGAQETQYF. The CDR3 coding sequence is TGTGCCAGCAGTCTAGCGGGGGCACAAGAGACCCAGTACTTC.

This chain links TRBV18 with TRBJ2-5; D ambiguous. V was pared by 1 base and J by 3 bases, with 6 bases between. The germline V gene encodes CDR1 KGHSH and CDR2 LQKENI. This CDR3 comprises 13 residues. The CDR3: CASSPRLEETQYF. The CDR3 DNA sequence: TGTGCCAGCTCACCACGTTTAGAAGAGACCCAGTACTTC.

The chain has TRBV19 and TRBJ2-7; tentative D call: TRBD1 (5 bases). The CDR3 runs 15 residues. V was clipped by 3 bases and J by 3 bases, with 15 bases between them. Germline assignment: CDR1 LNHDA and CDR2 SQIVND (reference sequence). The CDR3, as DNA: TGTGCCAGTAGTATTCTGGCAGGGTCGGGCTACGAGCAGTACTTC. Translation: CASSILAGSGYEQYF.

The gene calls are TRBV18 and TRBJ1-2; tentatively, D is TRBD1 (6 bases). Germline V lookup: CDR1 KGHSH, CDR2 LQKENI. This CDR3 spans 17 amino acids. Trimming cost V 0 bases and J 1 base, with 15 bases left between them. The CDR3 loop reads CASSPPRQAADNYGYTF. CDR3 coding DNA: TGTGCCAGCTCACCACCGCGACAGGCGGCTGATAACTATGGCTACACCTTC.

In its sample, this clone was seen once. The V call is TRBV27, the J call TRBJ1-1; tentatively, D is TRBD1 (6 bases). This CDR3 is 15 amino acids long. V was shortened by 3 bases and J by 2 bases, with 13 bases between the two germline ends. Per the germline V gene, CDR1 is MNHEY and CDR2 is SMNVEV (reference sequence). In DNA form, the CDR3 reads TGTGCCAGCAGTTTCGACAGGCGGACTAACACTGAAGCTTTCTTT. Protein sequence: CASSFDRRTNTEAFF.

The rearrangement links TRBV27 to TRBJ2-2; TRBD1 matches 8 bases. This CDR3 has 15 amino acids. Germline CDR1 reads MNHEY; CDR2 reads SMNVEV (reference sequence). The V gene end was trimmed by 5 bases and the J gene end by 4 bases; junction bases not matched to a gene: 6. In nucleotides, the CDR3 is TGTGCCAGCAGTCCCTGGACAGGGAGCACCGGGGAGCTGTTTTTT. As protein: CASSPWTGSTGELFF.

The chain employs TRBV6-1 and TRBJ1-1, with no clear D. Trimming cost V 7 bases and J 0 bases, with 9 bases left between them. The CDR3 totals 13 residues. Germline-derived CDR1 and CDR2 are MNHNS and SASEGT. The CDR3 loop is CASTSYMNTEAFF. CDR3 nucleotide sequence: TGTGCCAGCACCAGTTACATGAACACTGAAGCTTTCTTT.

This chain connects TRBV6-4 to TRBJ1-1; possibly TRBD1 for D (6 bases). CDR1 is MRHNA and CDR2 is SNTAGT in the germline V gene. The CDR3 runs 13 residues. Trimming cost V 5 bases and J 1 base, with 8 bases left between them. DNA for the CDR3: TGTGCCAGCAGTCTGGACAGGAACACTGAAGCTTTCTTT. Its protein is CASSLDRNTEAFF.

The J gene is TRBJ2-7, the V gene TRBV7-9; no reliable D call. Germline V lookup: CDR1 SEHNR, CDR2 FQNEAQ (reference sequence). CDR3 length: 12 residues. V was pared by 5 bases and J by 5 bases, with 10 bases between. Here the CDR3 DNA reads TGTGCCAGCAGCCTACTGAAAAACGAGCAGTACTTC. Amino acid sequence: CASSLLKNEQYF. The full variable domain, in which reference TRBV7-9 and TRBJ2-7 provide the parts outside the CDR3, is DTGVSQNPRHKITKRGQNVTFRCDPISEHNRLYWYRQTLGQGPEFLTYFQNEAQLEKSRLLSDRFSAERPKGSFSTLEIQRTEQGDSAMYLCASSLLKNEQYFGPGTRLTVT.

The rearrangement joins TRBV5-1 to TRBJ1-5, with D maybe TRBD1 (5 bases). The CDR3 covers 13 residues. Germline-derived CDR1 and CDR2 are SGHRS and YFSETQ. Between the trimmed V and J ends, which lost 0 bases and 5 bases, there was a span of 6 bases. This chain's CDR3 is CASSLGGDQPQHF. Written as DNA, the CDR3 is TGCGCCAGCAGCTTGGGGGGGGATCAGCCCCAGCATTTT. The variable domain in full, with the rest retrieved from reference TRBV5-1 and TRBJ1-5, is KAGVTQTPRYLIKTRGQQVTLSCSPISGHRSVSWYQQTPGQGLQFLFEYFSETQRNKGNFPGRFSGRQFSNSRSEMNVSTLELGDSALYLCASSLGGDQPQHFGDGTRLSIL.

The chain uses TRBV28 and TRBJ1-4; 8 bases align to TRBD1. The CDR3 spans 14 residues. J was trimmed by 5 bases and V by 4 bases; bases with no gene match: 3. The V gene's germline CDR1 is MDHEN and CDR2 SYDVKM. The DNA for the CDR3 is TGTGCCAGCAGTTCCCGGGACAGGAATGAAAAACTGTTTTTT. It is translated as CASSSRDRNEKLFF. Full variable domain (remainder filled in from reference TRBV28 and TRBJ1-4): DVKVTQSSRYLVKRTGEKVFLECVQDMDHENMFWYRQDPGLGLRLIYFSYDVKMKEKGDIPEGYSVSREKKERFSLILESASTNQTSMYLCASSSRDRNEKLFFGSGTQLSVL.

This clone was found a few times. CDR3 in DNA: TGTGCCAGCAGTTCCGGGACAGGGATCAATTTTGGTGGGAATCAGCCCCAGCATTTT. Amino acids: CASSSGTGINFGGNQPQHF. The chain couples TRBV27 to TRBJ1-5, with 9 bases lining up with TRBD1. This CDR3 has 19 residues. The V gene's germline CDR1 is MNHEY and CDR2 SMNVEV (reference sequence). The junction had 17 bases not matched to a gene; V was cut back by 4 bases and J by 4 bases.

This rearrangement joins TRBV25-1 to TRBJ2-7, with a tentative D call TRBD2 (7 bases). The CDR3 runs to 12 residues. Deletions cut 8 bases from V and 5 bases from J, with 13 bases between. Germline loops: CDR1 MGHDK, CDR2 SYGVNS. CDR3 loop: CASGGATHEQYF. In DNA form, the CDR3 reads TGTGCCAGCGGGGGGGCCACCCACGAGCAGTACTTC.

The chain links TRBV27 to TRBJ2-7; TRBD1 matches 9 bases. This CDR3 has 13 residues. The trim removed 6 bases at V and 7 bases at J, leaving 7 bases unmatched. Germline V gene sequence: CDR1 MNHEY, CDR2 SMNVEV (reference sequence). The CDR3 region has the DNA TGTGCCAGCAGCAACAGGGGGCGCGTTGAGCAGTACTTC. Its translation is CASSNRGRVEQYF.

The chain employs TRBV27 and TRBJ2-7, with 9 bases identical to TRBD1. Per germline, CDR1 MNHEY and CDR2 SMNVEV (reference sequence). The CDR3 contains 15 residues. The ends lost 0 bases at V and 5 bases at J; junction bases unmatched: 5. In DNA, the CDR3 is TGTGCCAGCAGTTTATCGACGGGACAGGGACACGAGCAGTACTTC. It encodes CASSLSTGQGHEQYF.

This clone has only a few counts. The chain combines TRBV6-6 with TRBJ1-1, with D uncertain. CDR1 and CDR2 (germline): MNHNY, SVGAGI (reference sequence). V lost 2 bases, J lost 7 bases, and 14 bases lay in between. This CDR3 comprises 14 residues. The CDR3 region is CASSYPGEGSEAFF. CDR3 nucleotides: TGTGCCAGCAGTTACCCCGGGGAGGGAAGTGAAGCTTTCTTT.

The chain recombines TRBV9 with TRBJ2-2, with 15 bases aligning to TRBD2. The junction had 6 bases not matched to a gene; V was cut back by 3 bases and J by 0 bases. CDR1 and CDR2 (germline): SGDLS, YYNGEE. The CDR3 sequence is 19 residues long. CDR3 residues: CASSGGLAGGFSNTGELFF. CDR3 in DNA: TGTGCCAGCAGCGGCGGACTAGCGGGAGGGTTCTCGAACACCGGGGAGCTGTTTTTT.

CDR3 loop: CASSQEGGPAYEQYF. The CDR3, as DNA: TGTGCCAGCAGCCAAGAGGGGGGGCCGGCCTACGAGCAGTACTTC. The J gene is TRBJ2-7, the V gene TRBV13; maybe TRBD2 (7 bases). V was cut by 5 bases and J by 2 bases, with 16 bases left in between. This CDR3 contains 15 residues. Looked up from germline, CDR1 is PRHDT and CDR2 is FYEKMQ (reference sequence).

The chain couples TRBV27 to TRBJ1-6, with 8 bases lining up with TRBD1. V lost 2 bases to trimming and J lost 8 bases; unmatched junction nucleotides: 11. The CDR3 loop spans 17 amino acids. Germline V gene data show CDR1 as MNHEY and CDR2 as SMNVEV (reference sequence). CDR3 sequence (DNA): TGTGCCAGCAGTTTACATACTCCCGGGACAGGCGATTCACCCCTCCACTTT. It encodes CASSLHTPGTGDSPLHF.